This T cell receptor (beta chain) originates from a study of OX40 agonist ivuxolimab in advanced cancers. This clone has just one count. V was pared by 3 bases and J by 3 bases, with 4 bases of the junction left unmatched. Germline assignment: CDR1 LNHDA and CDR2 SQIVND (reference sequence). The CDR3 length is 15 residues. The assay was immunoSEQ multiplex PCR, and TCRdb's table has in-frame clones only and misses some. The sample has about 52,000 clones; roughly nine tenths are singletons. V gene TRBV19 combines with J gene TRBJ2-7; TRBD2 matches 11 bases. Sequenced here: CD4+ or CD8+ T cells sorted from blood, sampled in a trial of the OX40 agonist ivuxolimab. The TCR originated in an adult with an advanced solid tumor such as melanoma, head and neck, liver or kidney cancer. CDR3 in amino acids: CASSMGTSGFYEQYF. The CDR3 DNA reads TGTGCCAGTAGTATGGGGACTAGCGGCTTCTACGAGCAGTACTTC.